This TCR beta chain appears in the sequencing data of a study of CD8 T cells in ankylosing spondylitis. Regarding the study as a whole: One TCR beta motif, made up of 7 or 8 highly homologous variants, appeared characteristic of ankylosing spondylitis blood. Disease-linked clones bore a CD8+ phenotype and were relatively rare in peripheral blood.

This clonotype was recorded many times. Its cognate antigen is unknown. TCRdb called the 5' RACE reads again in MiXCR, with one record for every CDR3 protein. Of roughly 670,000 distinct CDR3 sequences in the sample, about 20% were seen once. The length of the CDR3 is 12 residues. The V and J ends lost 0 bases and 11 bases respectively, with 7 bases between them. CDR1 is SGHTA, CDR2 FQGTGA, per germline. Sequencing was performed on blood, either unsorted or a sorted T cell fraction (not recorded which). The chain couples TRBV7-3 to TRBJ2-2; TRBD1 might be the D (5 bases). The clonotype was recovered from a male donor with ankylosing spondylitis. CDR3 sequence (DNA): TGTGCCAGCAGCTTAACTCAGGGCGAGCTGTTTTTT. Amino acid sequence: CASSLTQGELFF.